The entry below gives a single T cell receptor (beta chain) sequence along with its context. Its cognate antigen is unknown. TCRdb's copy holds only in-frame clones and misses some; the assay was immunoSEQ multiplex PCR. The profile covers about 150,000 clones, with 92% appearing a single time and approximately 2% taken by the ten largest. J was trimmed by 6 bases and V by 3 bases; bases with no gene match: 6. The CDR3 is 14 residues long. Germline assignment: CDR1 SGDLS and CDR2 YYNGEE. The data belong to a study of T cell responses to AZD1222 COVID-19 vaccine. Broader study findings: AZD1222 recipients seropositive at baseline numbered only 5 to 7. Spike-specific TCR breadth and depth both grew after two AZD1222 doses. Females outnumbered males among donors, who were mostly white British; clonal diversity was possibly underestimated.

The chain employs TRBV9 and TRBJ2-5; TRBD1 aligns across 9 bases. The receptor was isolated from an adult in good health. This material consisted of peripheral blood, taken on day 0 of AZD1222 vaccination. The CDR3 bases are TGTGCCAGCAGCGCGGACAGGGGCGGGCAGACCCAGTACTTC. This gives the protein CASSADRGGQTQYF.